This is a list of T cell receptor beta chains from one sample in a study of OX40 agonist ivuxolimab in advanced cancers. Sequencing used immunoSEQ multiplex PCR; TCRdb keeps in-frame clones, though not all of them. This table has roughly 79,000 clones, less than 95% appearing once. Sequencing used CD4+ or CD8+ T cells sorted from blood, obtained in a trial of the OX40 agonist ivuxolimab. These receptors all come from an adult with an advanced solid tumor such as melanoma, head and neck, liver or kidney cancer. Both conserved end residues are part of each CDR3. The order of the fields is J gene, D gene, V gene, clone size, CDR3 protein, CDR3 DNA. The D gene is left open where the match is weak. For some rows the clone size is stated as once, few or many, or as a class when expanded; others skip it.

>TRBJ1-5|TRBD1|TRBV6-7|.
CASSQDRLSNQPQHF
TGTGCCAGCAGCCAGGACAGGCTTAGCAATCAGCCCCAGCATTTT
>TRBJ2-5|.|TRBV5-5|.
CASSLGTVRGETQYF
TGTGCCAGCAGCTTGGGGACAGTCCGGGGAGAGACCCAGTACTTC
>TRBJ2-1|TRBD2|TRBV11-2|once
CASSHRLAGGNEQFF
TGTGCCAGCAGCCATCGACTAGCGGGGGGGAATGAGCAGTTCTTC
>TRBJ2-1|.|TRBV13|.
CASSLGPPGHEQFF
TGTGCCAGCAGCTTAGGCCCCCCGGGCCATGAGCAGTTCTTC
>TRBJ2-7|.|TRBV2|.
CASSELGNTVYEQYF
TGTGCCAGCAGTGAGCTTGGGAATACCGTCTACGAGCAGTACTTC
>TRBJ2-3|TRBD2|TRBV11-3|.
CASSLGTSGFLTDTQYF
TGTGCCAGCAGCTTAGGGACTAGCGGGTTCCTCACAGATACGCAGTATTTT
>TRBJ1-1|.|TRBV7-9|.
CASSLVLGGTEAFF
TGTGCCAGCAGCTTAGTCCTGGGGGGGACTGAAGCTTTCTTT
>TRBJ1-5|.|TRBV30|.
CAWSVSSVQPQHF
TGTGCCTGGAGTGTGTCGAGTGTCCAGCCCCAGCATTTT
>TRBJ2-7|.|TRBV7-9|.
CASSFTGLDSYEQYF
TGTGCCAGCAGCTTCACCGGACTGGATTCCTACGAGCAGTACTTC
>TRBJ2-1|TRBD2|TRBV6-4|.
CASSDGAGTNNEQFF
TGTGCCAGCAGTGACGGAGCGGGGACCAACAATGAGCAGTTCTTC
>TRBJ1-1|TRBD1|TRBV11-2|.
CASSTGVLNTEAFF
TGTGCCAGCAGCACAGGGGTCCTGAACACTGAAGCTTTCTTT
>TRBJ2-7|.|TRBV2|.
CASRGSQNYEQYF
TGTGCCAGCAGGGGCAGTCAGAACTACGAGCAGTACTTC
>TRBJ2-2|.|TRBV11-3|.
CASSPPLGSGELFF
TGTGCCAGCAGCCCGCCGCTGGGTTCGGGGGAGCTGTTTTTT
>TRBJ2-7|.|TRBV21-1|.
CASSMGTVSSYEQYF
TGTGCCAGCAGCATGGGGACAGTGTCCTCCTACGAGCAGTACTTC
>TRBJ2-3|.|TRBV27|.
CASRDPGLNTDTQYF
TGTGCCAGCAGGGATCCAGGGTTGAACACAGATACGCAGTATTTT
>TRBJ2-7|.|TRBV6-5|.
CASSLLSLPYEQYF
TGTGCCAGCAGTTTGCTGTCCTTGCCCTACGAGCAGTACTTC
>TRBJ2-1|TRBD2|TRBV9|.
CASSAGLAGEVFYNEQFF
TGTGCCAGCAGCGCGGGACTAGCGGGGGAAGTTTTCTACAATGAGCAGTTCTTC
>TRBJ1-2|.|TRBV7-3|.
CASSLPWPRHGYTF
TGTGCCAGCAGCTTACCTTGGCCTAGGCATGGCTACACCTTC
>TRBJ2-1|TRBD1|TRBV27|once
CASSPTQGSSYNEQFF
TGTGCCAGCAGTCCAACACAGGGGAGCTCCTACAATGAGCAGTTCTTC
>TRBJ2-3|.|TRBV19|.
CASSLLGTDTQYF
TGTGCCAGTAGTTTACTAGGGACAGATACGCAGTATTTT
>TRBJ1-5|.|TRBV9|once
CASSHDKGVGYSNQPQHF
TGTGCCAGCAGCCACGACAAAGGAGTGGGGTATAGCAATCAGCCCCAGCATTTT